This TCR beta chain was retrieved from a study of early T cells in non-severe SARS-CoV-2 infection. As for the study in general: Alpha and beta chains were unpaired, from unsorted whole-blood bulk RNA.

V was shortened by 8 bases and J by 9 bases, with 17 bases between the two germline ends. Germline assignment: CDR1 MNHNY and CDR2 SVGAGI (reference sequence). The length of the CDR3 is 14 residues. Molecules of cDNA were individually given unique molecular identifiers that were attached to them. TCRdb independently ran MiXCR on the 5' RACE reads; one entry per CDR3 protein. Among about 89,000 distinct CDR3 sequences listed, around a sixth were seen once. This receptor was obtained from an adult who was a healthcare worker with PCR-confirmed SARS-CoV-2 infection or an uninfected control (not recorded which). The V gene is TRBV6-6, the J gene TRBJ1-6; the D gene is possibly TRBD1 (6 bases). This specimen consisted of whole blood, obtained at baseline. CDR3 nucleotide sequence: TGTGCCAGCTCATCGTTTGACAGGTTTTCACCCCTCCACTTT. Encoded protein: CASSSFDRFSPLHF.